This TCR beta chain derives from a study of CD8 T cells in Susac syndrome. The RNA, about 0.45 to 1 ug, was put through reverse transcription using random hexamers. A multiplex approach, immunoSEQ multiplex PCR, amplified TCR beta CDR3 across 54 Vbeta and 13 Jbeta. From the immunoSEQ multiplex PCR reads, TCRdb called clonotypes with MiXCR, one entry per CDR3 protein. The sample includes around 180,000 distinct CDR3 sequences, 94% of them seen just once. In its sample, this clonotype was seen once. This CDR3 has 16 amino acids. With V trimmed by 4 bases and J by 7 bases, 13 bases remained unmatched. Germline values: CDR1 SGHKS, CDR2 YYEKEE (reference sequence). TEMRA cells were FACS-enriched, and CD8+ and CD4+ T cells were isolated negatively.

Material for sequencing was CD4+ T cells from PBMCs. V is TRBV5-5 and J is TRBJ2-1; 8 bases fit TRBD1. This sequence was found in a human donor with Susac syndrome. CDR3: CASSSLDRGVGNEQFF. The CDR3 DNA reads TGTGCCAGCAGCAGCCTAGACAGGGGAGTAGGGAATGAGCAGTTCTTC.